This paragraph reports one TCR beta chain. Trimming shortened V by 1 base and J by 2 bases, and 16 bases separated the two germline ends. Germline assignment: CDR1 KGHSH and CDR2 LQKENI. There are 17 residues in the CDR3. The data are from a study of blood T cell repertoires in COVID-19. At the level of the study: Acute and convalescent COVID-19 specimens originated in the United States, Italy and Spain.

Under the authors' procedure: Reference gene primers were amplified, and this amplification served to estimate nucleated cell counts. Some clones are missing from TCRdb's copy, which holds only in-frame ones; the method was immunoSEQ multiplex PCR. D and trimming come from the DNA, and the V and J calls and clone size come from that table. This sample yields roughly 57,000 clones, of which around 87% are seen a single time; 6.9% belongs to the top ten. The chain employs TRBV18 and TRBJ2-3; D perhaps matches TRBD1 (6 bases). The TCR sequence derives from a man aged 60-69 years with active or convalescent COVID-19. Sequenced material: peripheral blood. In DNA, the CDR3 is TGTGCCAGCTCACCACGGATCTGGACAGAGGACACAGATACGCAGTATTTT. Translation gives CASSPRIWTEDTDTQYF. The full variable domain, its missing parts supplied by reference TRBV18 and TRBJ2-3, is NAGVMQNPRHLVRRRGQEARLRCSPMKGHSHVYWYRQLPEEGLKFMVYLQKENIIDESGMPKERFSAEFPKEGPSILRIQQVVRGDSAAYFCASSPRIWTEDTDTQYFGPGTRLTVL.